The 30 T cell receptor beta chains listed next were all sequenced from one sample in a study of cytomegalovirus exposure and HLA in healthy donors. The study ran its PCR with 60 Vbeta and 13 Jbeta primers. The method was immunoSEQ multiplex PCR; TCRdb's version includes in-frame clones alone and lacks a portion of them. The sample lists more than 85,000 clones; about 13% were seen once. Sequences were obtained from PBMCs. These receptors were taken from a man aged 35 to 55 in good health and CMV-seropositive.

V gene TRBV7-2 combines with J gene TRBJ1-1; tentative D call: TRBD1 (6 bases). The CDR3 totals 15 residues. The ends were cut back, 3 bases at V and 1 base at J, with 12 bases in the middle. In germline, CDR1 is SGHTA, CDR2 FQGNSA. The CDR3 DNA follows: TGTGCCAGCAGCTTCTGGCCACAGGGGAACACTGAAGCTTTCTTT. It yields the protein CASSFWPQGNTEAFF.

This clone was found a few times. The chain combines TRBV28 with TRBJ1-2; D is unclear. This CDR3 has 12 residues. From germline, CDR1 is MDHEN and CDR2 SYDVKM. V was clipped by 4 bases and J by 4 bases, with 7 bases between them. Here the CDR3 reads CASSWEGYGYTF. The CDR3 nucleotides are TGTGCCAGCAGTTGGGAGGGCTATGGCTACACCTTC.

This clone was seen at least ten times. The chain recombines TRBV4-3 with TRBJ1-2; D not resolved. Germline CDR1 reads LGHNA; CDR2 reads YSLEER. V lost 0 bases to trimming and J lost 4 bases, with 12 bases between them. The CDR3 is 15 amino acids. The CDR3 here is CASSQDLSGPYGYTF. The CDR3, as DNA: TGCGCCAGCAGCCAAGATTTGTCAGGCCCCTATGGCTACACCTTC.

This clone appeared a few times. The CDR3 coding sequence is TGTGCCAGCAGCTTCCTCCTGACTAGCGGGAGTTACGAGCAGTACTTC. Translation gives CASSFLLTSGSYEQYF. The chain has TRBV7-2 and TRBJ2-7, with TRBD2 matching 12 bases. The V gene end was trimmed by 3 bases and the J gene end by 4 bases; junction bases not matched to a gene: 7. CDR3 length equals 16 residues. The V gene's germline CDR1 is SGHTA and CDR2 FQGNSA.

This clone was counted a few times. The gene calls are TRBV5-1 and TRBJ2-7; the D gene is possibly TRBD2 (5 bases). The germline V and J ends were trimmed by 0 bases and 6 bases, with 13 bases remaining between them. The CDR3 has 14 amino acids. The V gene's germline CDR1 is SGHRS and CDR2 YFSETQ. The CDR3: CASSLVGDLGEQYF. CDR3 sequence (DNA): TGCGCCAGCAGCTTGGTGGGAGATCTTGGCGAGCAGTACTTC.

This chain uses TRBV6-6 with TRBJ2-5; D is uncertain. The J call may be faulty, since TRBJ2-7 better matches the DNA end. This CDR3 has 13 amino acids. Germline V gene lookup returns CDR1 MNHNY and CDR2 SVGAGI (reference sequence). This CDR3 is CASSYTDTYEQYF. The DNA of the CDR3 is TGTGCCAGCAGTTACACAGACACCTACGAGCAGTACTTC.

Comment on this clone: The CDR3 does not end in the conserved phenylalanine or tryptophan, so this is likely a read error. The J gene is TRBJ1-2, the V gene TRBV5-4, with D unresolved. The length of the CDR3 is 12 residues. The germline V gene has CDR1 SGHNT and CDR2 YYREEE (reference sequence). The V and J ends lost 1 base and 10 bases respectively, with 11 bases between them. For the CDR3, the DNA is TGTGCCAGCAGCTTGAGTCTAGGAGACTACACCTTA. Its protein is CASSLSLGDYTL.

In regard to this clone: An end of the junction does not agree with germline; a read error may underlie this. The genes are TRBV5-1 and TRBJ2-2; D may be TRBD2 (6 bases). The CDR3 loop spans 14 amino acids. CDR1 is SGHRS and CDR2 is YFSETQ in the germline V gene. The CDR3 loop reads CASRPGDCTGALFF. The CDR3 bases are TGCGCCAGCCGACCGGGGGATTGCACCGGGGCGCTGTTTTTT.

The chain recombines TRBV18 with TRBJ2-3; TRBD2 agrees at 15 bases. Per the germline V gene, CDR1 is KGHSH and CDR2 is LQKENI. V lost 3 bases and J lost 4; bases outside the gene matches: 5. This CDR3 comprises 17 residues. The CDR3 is CASSPRTSGRGSDTQYF. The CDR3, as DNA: TGTGCCAGCTCACCGAGGACTAGCGGGAGGGGATCAGATACGCAGTATTTT.

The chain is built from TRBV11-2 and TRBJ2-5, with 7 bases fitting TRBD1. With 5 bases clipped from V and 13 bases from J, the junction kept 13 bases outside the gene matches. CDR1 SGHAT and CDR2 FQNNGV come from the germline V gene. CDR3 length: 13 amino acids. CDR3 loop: CASSGQDRVPRYF. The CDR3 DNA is TGTGCCAGCAGCGGACAAGACAGGGTCCCTCGGTACTTC.

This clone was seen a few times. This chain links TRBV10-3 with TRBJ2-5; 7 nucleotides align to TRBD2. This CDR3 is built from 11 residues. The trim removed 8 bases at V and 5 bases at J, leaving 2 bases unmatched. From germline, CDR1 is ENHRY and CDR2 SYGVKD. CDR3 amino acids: CAIQGGETQYF. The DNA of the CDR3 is TGTGCCATCCAGGGAGGGGAGACCCAGTACTTC.

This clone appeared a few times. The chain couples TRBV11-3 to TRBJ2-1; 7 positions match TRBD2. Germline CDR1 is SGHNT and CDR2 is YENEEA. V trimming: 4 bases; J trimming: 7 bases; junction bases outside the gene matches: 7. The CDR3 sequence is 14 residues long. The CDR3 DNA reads TGTGCCAGCAGCTCCCTCGGGGGGACGAATGAGCAGTTCTTC. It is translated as CASSSLGGTNEQFF.

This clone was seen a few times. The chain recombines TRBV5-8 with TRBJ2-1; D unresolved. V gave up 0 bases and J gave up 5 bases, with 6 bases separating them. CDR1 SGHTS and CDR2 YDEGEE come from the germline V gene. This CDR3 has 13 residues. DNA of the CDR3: TGTGCCAGCAGCTTGGGTTCTGACAATGAGCAGTTCTTC. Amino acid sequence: CASSLGSDNEQFF.

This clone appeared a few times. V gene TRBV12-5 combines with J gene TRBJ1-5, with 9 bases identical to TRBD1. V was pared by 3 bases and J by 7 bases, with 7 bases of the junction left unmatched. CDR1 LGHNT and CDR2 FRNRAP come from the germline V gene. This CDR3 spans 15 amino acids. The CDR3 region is CASGLAGTGFQPQHF. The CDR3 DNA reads TGTGCTAGTGGTTTAGCAGGGACAGGGTTCCAGCCCCAGCATTTT. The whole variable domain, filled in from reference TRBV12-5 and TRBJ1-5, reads DARVTQTPRHKVTEMGQEVTMRCQPILGHNTVFWYRQTMMQGLELLAYFRNRAPLDDSGMPKDRFSAEMPDATLATLKIQPSEPRDSAVYFCASGLAGTGFQPQHFGDGTRLSIL.

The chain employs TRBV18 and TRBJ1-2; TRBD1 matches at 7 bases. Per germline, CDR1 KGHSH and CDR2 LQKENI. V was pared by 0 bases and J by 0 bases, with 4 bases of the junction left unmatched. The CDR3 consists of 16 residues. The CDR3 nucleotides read TGTGCCAGCTCACCACCCGGCCAGGGGGCTAACTATGGCTACACCTTC. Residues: CASSPPGQGANYGYTF.

CDR3 coding DNA: TGCGCCAGCAGCTTGGGACTAGCGGGAGGTGGAGCCAAAAACATTCAGTACTTC. Translating gives CASSLGLAGGGAKNIQYF. The V gene is TRBV4-1, the J gene TRBJ2-4, with 15 bases lining up with TRBD2. V dropped 5 bases and J dropped 0; count of bases not matched to a gene: 5. Germline CDR1 and CDR2: MGHRA and YSYEKL. The CDR3 is made up of 18 amino acids.

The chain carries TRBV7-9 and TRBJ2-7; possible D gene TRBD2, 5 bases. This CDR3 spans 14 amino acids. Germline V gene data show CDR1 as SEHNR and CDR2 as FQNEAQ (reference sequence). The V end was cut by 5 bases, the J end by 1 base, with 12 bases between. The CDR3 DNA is TGTGCCAGCAGCCCTCGGGAAAGATCCTACGAGCAGTACTTC. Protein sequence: CASSPRERSYEQYF.

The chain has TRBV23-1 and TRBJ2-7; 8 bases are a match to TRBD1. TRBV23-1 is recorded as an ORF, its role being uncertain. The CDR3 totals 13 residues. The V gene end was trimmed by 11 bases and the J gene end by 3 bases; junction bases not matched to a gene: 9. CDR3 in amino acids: CARPGTGDYEQYF. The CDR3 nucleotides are TGCGCCCGCCCAGGGACAGGTGACTACGAGCAGTACTTC.

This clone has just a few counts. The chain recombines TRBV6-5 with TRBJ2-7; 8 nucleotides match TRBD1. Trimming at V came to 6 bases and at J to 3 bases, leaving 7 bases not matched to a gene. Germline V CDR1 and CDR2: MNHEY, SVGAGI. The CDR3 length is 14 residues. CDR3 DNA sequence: TGTGCCAGCAGAGGGACAGGAGACTTCTACGAGCAGTACTTC. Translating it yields CASRGTGDFYEQYF.

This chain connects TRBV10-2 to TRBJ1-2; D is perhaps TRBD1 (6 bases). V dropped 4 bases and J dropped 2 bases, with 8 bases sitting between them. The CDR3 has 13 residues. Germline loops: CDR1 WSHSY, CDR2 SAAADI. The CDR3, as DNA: TGCGCCAGCAGTGTACAGGGAAACTATGGCTACACCTTC. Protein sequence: CASSVQGNYGYTF.

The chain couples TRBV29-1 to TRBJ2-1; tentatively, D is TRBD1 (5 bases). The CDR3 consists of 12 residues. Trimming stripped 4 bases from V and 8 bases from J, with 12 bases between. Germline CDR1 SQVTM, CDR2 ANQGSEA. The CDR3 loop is CSVAQGNHEQFF. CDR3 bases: TGCAGCGTTGCCCAGGGCAACCATGAGCAGTTCTTC.

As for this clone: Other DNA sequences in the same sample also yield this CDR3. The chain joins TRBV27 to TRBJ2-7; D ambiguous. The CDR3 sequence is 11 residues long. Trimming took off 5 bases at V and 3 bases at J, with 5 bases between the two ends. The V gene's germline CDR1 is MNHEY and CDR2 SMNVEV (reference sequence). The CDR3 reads CASSLGYEQYF. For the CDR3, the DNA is TGTGCCAGCAGTCTCGGCTACGAGCAGTACTTC.

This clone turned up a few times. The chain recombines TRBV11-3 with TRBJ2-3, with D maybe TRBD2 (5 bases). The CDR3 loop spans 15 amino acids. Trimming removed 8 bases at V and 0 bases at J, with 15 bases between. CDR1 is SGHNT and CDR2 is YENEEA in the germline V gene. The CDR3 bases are TGTGCCAGCGCCGAAGGGCGGACTAGCACAGATACGCAGTATTTT. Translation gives CASAEGRTSTDTQYF.

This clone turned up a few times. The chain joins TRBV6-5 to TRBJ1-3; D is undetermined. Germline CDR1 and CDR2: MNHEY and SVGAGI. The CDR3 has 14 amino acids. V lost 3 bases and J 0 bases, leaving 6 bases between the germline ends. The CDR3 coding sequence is TGTGCCAGCAGTTATGGCAGCTCTGGAAACACCATATATTTT. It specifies CASSYGSSGNTIYF.

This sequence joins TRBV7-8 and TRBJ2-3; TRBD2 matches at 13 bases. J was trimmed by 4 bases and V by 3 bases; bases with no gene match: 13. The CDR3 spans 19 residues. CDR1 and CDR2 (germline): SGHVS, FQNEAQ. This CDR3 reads CASSFRISRTSGSADTQYF. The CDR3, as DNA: TGTGCCAGCAGCTTTAGGATTTCCCGGACTAGCGGGAGCGCAGATACGCAGTATTTT.

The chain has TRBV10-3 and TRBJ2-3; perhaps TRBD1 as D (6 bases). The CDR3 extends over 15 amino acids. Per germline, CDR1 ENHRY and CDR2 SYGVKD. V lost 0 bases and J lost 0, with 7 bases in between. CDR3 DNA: TGTGCCATCAGTGAGTCGAGGGGGAGCACAGATACGCAGTATTTT. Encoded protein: CAISESRGSTDTQYF.

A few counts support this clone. CDR3 DNA: TGCGCCAGCAGCAGGGGGACAGGGATGAACACTGAAGCTTTCTTT. It codes for CASSRGTGMNTEAFF. V and J are TRBV5-1 and TRBJ1-1; 9 bases agree with TRBD1. The CDR3 totals 15 residues. The V segment lost 4 bases and the J segment 0 bases; nucleotides outside the gene matches: 4. Germline CDR1 is SGHRS and CDR2 is YFSETQ.

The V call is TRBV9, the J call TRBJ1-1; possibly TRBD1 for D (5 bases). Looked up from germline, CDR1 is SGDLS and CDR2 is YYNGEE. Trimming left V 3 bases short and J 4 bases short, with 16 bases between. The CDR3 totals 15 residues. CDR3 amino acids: CASSAITGRGTEAFF. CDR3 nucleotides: TGTGCCAGCAGCGCGATTACAGGTCGAGGCACTGAAGCTTTCTTT.

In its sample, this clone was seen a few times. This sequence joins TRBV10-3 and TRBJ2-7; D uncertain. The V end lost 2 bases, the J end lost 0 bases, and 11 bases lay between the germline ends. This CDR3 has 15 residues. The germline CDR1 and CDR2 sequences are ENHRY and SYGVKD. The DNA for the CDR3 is TGTGCCATCAGTGAGGCCTTTGGCCCCTCCTACGAGCAGTACTTC. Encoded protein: CAISEAFGPSYEQYF.

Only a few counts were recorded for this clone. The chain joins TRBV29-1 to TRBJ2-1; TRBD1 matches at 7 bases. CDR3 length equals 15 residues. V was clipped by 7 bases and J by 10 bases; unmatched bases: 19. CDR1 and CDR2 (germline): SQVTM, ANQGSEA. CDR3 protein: CSADRTGSGGREQFF. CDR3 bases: TGCAGCGCCGACCGGACAGGATCAGGGGGTAGAGAGCAGTTCTTC.